This section outlines one TCR beta chain sequence together with its context. The source of the sample is a study of blood T cell repertoires in COVID-19. Across the study: Italy, Spain and the United States were the sources of the convalescent and acute COVID-19 samples.

The data were produced by immunoSEQ multiplex PCR, yet TCRdb's version contains in-frame clones alone and is incomplete. The sample comprises 30,000 to 45,000 clones, 87% of which are singletons, and around 7% rests with the top ten. The trim removed 4 bases at V and 0 bases at J, leaving 2 bases unmatched. The CDR3 is 14 amino acids. The germline gives CDR1 SGHRS, CDR2 YFSETQ. Sequences were obtained from peripheral blood. The J gene is TRBJ2-7, the V gene TRBV5-1; 9 bases agree with TRBD2. The TCR originated in a human donor in a cohort sampled during active COVID-19. CDR3 protein: CASSKTSGSYEQYF. The CDR3 nucleotides are TGCGCCAGCAGCAAGACTAGCGGCTCCTACGAGCAGTACTTC. The full variable domain, in which reference TRBV5-1 and TRBJ2-7 provide the parts outside the CDR3, is KAGVTQTPRYLIKTRGQQVTLSCSPISGHRSVSWYQQTPGQGLQFLFEYFSETQRNKGNFPGRFSGRQFSNSRSEMNVSTLELGDSALYLCASSKTSGSYEQYFGPGTRLTVT.